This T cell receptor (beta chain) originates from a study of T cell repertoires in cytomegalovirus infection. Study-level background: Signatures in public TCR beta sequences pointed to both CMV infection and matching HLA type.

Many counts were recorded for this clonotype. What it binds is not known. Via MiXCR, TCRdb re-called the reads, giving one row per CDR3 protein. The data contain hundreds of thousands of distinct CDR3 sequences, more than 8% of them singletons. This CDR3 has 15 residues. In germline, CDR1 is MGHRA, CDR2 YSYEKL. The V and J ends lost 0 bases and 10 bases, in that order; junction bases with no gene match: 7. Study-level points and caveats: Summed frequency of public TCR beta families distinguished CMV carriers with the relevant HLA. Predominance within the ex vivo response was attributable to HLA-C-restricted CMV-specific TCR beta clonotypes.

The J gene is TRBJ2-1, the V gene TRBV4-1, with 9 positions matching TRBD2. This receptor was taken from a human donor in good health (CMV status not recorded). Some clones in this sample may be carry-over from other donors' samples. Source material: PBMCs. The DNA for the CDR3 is TGCGCCAGCAGCCAAGAAGTCGTGAGCGGGAGGGAGCAGTTCTTC. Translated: CASSQEVVSGREQFF.